This T cell receptor (beta chain) emerged from a study of blood T cell repertoires in COVID-19. Study information: The United States, Italy and Spain were the sources of the acute and convalescent COVID-19 samples. T cells, B-cell-depleted T cells, or PBMCs provided the cDNA or gDNA that served as material.

Germline-derived CDR1 and CDR2 are SGDLS and YYNGEE. The CDR3 spans 14 residues. With 0 bases removed from V and 0 bases from J, the gap between germline ends came to 6 bases. This clone appeared a single time. As processed by the authors: By means of reference gene primer amplification, nucleated cell counts were estimated. Clones were sequenced by immunoSEQ multiplex PCR, and TCRdb holds only the in-frame ones, with some missing. V and J calls plus clone size are reproduced from that table; the DNA served to infer D and trimming. This sample carries fewer than 300,000 clones, roughly 87% of them seen once, and the ten largest clones take roughly 14%.

Sequencing used peripheral blood. This chain joins TRBV9 and TRBJ1-1, with a tentative D call TRBD1 (5 bases). This receptor was taken from a human donor in a cohort sampled during active COVID-19. Here the CDR3 DNA reads TGTGCCAGCAGCGTAGGGGACTTGAACACTGAAGCTTTCTTT. This translates into CASSVGDLNTEAFF.